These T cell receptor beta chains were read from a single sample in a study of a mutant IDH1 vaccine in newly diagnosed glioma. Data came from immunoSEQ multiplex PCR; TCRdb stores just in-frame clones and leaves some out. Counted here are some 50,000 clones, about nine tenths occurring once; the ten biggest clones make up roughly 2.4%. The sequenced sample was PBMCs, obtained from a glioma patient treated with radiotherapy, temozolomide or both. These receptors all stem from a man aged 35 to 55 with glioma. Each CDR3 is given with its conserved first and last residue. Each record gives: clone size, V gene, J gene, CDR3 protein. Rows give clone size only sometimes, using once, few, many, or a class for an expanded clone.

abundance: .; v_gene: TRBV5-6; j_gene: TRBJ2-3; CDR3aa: CASSPPFQADTQYF
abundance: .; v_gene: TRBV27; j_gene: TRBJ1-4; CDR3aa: CASSFAGGEKLFF
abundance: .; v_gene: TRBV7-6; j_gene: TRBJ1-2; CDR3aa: CASSFQGFYGYTF
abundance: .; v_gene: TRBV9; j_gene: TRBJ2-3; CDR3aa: CASSARGIRTDTQYF
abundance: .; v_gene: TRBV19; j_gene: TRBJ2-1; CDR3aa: CASSILATGNEQFF
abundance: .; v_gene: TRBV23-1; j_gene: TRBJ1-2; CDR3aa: CASSQGGTANYGYTF
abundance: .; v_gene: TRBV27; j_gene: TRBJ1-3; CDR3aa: CASSSLSSGNTIYF
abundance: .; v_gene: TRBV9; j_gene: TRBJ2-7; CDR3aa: CASSRTHGGYEQYF
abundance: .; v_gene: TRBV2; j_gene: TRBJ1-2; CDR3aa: CASKNAGGLGYTF
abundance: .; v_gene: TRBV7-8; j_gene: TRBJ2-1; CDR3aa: CASSLIRGGYNEQFF
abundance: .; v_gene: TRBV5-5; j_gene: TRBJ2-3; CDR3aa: CASSEDPGTDTQYF
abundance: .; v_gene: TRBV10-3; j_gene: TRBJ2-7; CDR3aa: CAISLAESTYEQYF
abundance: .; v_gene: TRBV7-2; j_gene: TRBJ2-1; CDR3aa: CASNDKRGRYNEQFF
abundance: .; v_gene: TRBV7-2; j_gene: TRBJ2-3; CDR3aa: CASSPRLAGSTQYF
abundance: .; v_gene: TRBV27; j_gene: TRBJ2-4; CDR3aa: CASRVAGGPRGIQYF
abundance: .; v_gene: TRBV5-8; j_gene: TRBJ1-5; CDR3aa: CASSSRDRGPQPQHF
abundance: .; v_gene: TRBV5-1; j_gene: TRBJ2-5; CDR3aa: CASSEGPTKETQYF
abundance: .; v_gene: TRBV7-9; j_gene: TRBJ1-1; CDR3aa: CASILSGAYTEAFF
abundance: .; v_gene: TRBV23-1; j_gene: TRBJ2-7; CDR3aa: CASSQSWGRRTYEQYF
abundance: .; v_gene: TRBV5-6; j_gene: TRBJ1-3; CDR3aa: CASSLIYGTVSGNTIYF
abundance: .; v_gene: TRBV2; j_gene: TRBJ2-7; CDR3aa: CASSTRSSYEQYF
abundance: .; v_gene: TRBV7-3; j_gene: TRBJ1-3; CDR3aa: CASSSTGISGNTIYF
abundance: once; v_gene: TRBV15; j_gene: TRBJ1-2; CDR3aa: CATSRGESGDHGYTF
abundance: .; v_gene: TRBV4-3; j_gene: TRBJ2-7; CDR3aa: CASSQDTSDTYEQYF
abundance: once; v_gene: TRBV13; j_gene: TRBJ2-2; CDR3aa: CASSLGDRPNTGELFF
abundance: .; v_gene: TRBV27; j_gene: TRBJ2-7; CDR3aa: CASAPVGADRYEQYF
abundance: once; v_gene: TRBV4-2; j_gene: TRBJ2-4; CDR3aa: CASSQPRAVNIQYF
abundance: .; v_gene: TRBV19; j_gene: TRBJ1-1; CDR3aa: CASHPRGGTEAFF
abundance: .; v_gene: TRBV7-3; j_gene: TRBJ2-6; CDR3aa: CASSFGLAGANVLTF
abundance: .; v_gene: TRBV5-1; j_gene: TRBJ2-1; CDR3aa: CASTISSYNEQFF
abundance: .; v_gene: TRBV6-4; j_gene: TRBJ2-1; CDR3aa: CASSQSSGSGDEQFF
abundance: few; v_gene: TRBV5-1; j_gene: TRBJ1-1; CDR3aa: CASSLVTGGNTEAFF
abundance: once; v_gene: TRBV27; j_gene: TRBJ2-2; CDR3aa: CASSLAGGRTGELFF
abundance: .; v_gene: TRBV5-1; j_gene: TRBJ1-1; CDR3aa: CASSSRQGGDTEAFF
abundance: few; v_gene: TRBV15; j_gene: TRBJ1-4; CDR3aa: CATSRDLGEKLFF
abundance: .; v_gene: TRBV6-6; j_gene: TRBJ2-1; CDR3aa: CASSPVGSYNEQFF
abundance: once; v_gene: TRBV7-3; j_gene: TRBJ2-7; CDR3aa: CASSLGTHYEQYF
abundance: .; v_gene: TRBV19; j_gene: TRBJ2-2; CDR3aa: CASSNPRRGGGIAGELFF
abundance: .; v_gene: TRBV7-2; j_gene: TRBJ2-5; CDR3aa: CASSLGLAGGVHEYF
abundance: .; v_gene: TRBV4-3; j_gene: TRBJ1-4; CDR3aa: CASSQERGTPSEKLFF
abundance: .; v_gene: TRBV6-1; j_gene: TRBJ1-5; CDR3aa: CASSDSGQPQHF
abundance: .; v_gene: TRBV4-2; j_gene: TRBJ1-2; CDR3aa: CASSQDGRRGGYTF
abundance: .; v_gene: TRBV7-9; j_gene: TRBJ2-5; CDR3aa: CASSRTDYLQETQYF
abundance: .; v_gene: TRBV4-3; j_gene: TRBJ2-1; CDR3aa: CASAKRLAGFSSYNEQFF
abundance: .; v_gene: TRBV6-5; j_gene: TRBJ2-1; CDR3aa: CASSPNTGASEQFF
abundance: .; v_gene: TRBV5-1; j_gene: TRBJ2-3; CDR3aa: CASTPGMEGTDTQYF
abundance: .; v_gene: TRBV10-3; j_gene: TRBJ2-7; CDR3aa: CATGQGVDEQYF
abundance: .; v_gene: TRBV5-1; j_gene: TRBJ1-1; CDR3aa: CASSDRGNTEAFF
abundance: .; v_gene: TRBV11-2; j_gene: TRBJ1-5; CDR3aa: CASSAGGQDNQPQHF
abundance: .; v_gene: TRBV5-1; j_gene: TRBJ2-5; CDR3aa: CASSYGTTQETQYF
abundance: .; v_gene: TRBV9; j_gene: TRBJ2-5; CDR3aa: CASSAIGGEWETQYF
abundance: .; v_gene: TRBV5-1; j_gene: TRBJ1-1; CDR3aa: CASSFRQGGETEAFF